This TCR beta chain came from a study of blood T cell repertoires in COVID-19. Assay used: immunoSEQ multiplex PCR; TCRdb lists only in-frame clones, some missing. Here the sample spans 140,000 to 150,000 clones, 80% to 90% being singletons. Sequences were obtained from peripheral blood. This clonotype originated in an elderly man with acute or convalescent COVID-19.

The CDR3: CASSWGDGYGYTF. Here the CDR3 DNA reads TGTGCCAGCAGCTGGGGGGACGGCTATGGCTACACCTTC. The chain uses TRBV7-9 and TRBJ1-2; possibly TRBD1 for D (5 bases). CDR3 length: 13 amino acids. Trimming took 4 bases from V and 4 from J, leaving 10 bases between them. Looked up from germline, CDR1 is SEHNR and CDR2 is FQNEAQ (reference sequence).